This TCR beta chain was profiled in a study of T cell changes during pregnancy in multiple sclerosis. TCRdb keeps only in-frame clones here, not all; method: immunoSEQ multiplex PCR. The repertoire consists of under 65,000 clones, with around 92% occurring once and the leading ten covering over 1%. The CDR3 is 15 residues long. Germline loops: CDR1 LNHDA, CDR2 SQIVND (reference sequence). V lost 4 bases and J 4 bases, leaving 14 bases between the germline ends. V and J are TRBV19 and TRBJ1-5; D is unclear. This TCR came from a female donor in good health, enrolled as a control in a pregnancy study. Source: peripheral blood, taken after pregnancy. The CDR3 region has the DNA TGTGCCAGTAGTACCCGAGGACTGGGAAATCAGCCCCAGCATTTT. Translating gives CASSTRGLGNQPQHF.